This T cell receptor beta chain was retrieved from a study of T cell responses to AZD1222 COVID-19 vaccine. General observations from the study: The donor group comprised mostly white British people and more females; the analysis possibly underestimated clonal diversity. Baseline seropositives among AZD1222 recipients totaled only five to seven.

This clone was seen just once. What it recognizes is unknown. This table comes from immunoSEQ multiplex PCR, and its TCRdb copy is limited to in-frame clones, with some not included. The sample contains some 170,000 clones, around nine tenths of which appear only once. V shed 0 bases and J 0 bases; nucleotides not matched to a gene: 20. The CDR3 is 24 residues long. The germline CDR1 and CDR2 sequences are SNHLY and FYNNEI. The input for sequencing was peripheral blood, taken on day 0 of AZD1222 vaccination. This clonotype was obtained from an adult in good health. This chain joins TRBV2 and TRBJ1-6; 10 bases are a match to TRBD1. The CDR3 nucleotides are TGTGCCAGCAGTGAAGCCGATAACTGGGCGACCGGGACAGGGGATAGCTCCTATAATTCACCCCTCCACTTT. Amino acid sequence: CASSEADNWATGTGDSSYNSPLHF.